The 28 T cell receptor beta chains presented below share a single source sample, sequenced in a study of T-cell memory formation after mild COVID-19. A single record per CDR3 protein comes from TCRdb applying MiXCR to the 5' RACE reads. The sample includes roughly 400,000 distinct CDR3 sequences, roughly 26% seen only once; the top ten take roughly 9.7%. Sequencing input: PBMCs or a T cell subset sorted from them (not recorded which). The receptors derive from an adult woman who had mild COVID-19 (a few samples of this study predate the infection). Cell type and time point are not known.

This clonotype turned up a few times. V gene TRBV5-1 combines with J gene TRBJ2-7; D possibly corresponds to TRBD1 (6 bases). Trimming removed 6 bases from V and 0 bases from J, with 13 bases in between. Per the germline V gene, CDR1 is SGHRS and CDR2 is YFSETQ. This CDR3 contains 14 residues. The chain's CDR3 is CASKLQGNSYEQYF. The DNA for the CDR3 is TGCGCCAGCAAGTTGCAGGGGAACTCCTACGAGCAGTACTTC.

This clonotype occurred a few times. V usage is TRBV12-3 or TRBV12-4 and J usage is TRBJ2-6; no firm D call. V gave up 3 bases and J gave up 1 base, with 7 bases separating them. The CDR3 loop spans 15 amino acids. The chain's CDR3 is CASSFLGSGANVLTF. As DNA, the CDR3 is TGTGCCAGCAGTTTCTTGGGTTCTGGGGCCAACGTCCTGACTTTC.

The rearrangement links TRBV3-1 to TRBJ2-7, with D unresolved. The V end lost 0 bases, the J end lost 6 bases, and 9 bases lay between the germline ends. The CDR3 contains 13 residues. Germline assignment: CDR1 LGHDT and CDR2 YNNKEL (reference sequence). CDR3 DNA: TGTGCCAGCAGCCAAGAAAGGTGGGCCGAGCAGTACTTC. This codes for CASSQERWAEQYF.

The rearrangement uses TRBV7-9 and TRBJ1-4; TRBD1 is a possible D gene (5 bases). V was shortened by 5 bases and J by 4 bases, with 17 bases between the two germline ends. Germline V gene data show CDR1 as SEHNR and CDR2 as FQNEAQ (reference sequence). The CDR3 consists of 16 residues. CDR3: CASSLFGAGLNEKLFF. The CDR3 nucleotides are TGTGCCAGCAGCCTCTTTGGGGCAGGCCTTAATGAAAAACTGTTTTTT.

This chain joins TRBV29-1 and TRBJ1-2; D may be TRBD1 (5 bases). Trimming cost V 2 bases and J 4 bases, with 11 bases left between them. Germline V gives CDR1 SQVTM, CDR2 ANQGSEA. The CDR3 consists of 13 residues. CDR3 sequence: CSVEQGPSYGYTF. CDR3 DNA sequence: TGCAGCGTTGAACAGGGCCCAAGCTATGGCTACACCTTC. The full variable domain, rest sourced from reference TRBV29-1 and TRBJ1-2, is SAVISQKPSRDICQRGTSLTIQCQVDSQVTMMFWYRQQPGQSLTLIATANQGSEATYESGFVIDKFPISRPNLTFSTLTVSNMSPEDSSIYLCSVEQGPSYGYTFGSGTRLTVV.

V and J are TRBV7-9 and TRBJ1-1; D gene uncertain. Germline V gene sequence: CDR1 SEHNR, CDR2 FQNEAQ (reference sequence). Between the trimmed V and J ends, which lost 4 bases and 1 base, there was a span of 19 bases. The CDR3 covers 17 residues. The CDR3 sequence is CASSSTEAAIPNTEAFF. As DNA, the CDR3 is TGTGCCAGCAGCTCGACGGAGGCCGCAATCCCGAACACTGAAGCTTTCTTT.

The chain combines TRBV5-1 with TRBJ1-2; D possibly corresponds to TRBD1 (5 bases). Germline V gene sequence: CDR1 SGHRS, CDR2 YFSETQ. V lost 3 bases and J 4 bases, leaving 16 bases between the germline ends. The CDR3 has 15 residues. The CDR3: CASSSGTAPGYGYTF. The CDR3 bases are TGCGCCAGCAGCTCCGGGACCGCGCCTGGCTATGGCTACACCTTC. Drawing the rest from reference TRBV5-1 and TRBJ1-2, the complete variable domain is KAGVTQTPRYLIKTRGQQVTLSCSPISGHRSVSWYQQTPGQGLQFLFEYFSETQRNKGNFPGRFSGRQFSNSRSEMNVSTLELGDSALYLCASSSGTAPGYGYTFGSGTRLTVV.

This chain uses TRBV5-1 with TRBJ1-1; maybe TRBD1 (6 bases). Germline V gene sequence: CDR1 SGHRS, CDR2 YFSETQ. Trimming shortened V by 5 bases and J by 4 bases, and 18 bases separated the two germline ends. The length of the CDR3 is 15 residues. The CDR3 here is CASRGGSGVSTEAFF. The CDR3, as DNA: TGCGCCAGCAGAGGGGGTTCAGGAGTGAGCACTGAAGCTTTCTTT.

V usage is TRBV27 and J usage is TRBJ1-6; D is perhaps TRBD1 (5 bases). The ends were cut back, 5 bases at V and 8 bases at J, with 13 bases in the middle. The CDR3 runs 14 residues. The germline CDR1 and CDR2 sequences are MNHEY and SMNVEV (reference sequence). The CDR3 DNA sequence: TGTGCCAGCAGTCCCCGGGACGCATATTCACCCCTCCACTTT. The encoded protein is CASSPRDAYSPLHF.

There are a few counts of this clonotype. The chain is built from TRBV12-3 or TRBV12-4 and TRBJ2-7, with TRBD1 as a possible D gene (6 bases). CDR3 length: 12 residues. The germline V and J ends were trimmed by 4 bases and 6 bases, with 10 bases remaining between them. CDR3 amino acids: CASSSDRREQYF. The CDR3 region has the DNA TGTGCCAGCAGTTCTGACAGGCGCGAGCAGTACTTC.

The V and J genes are TRBV10-3 and TRBJ1-2, with D perhaps matching TRBD1 (5 bases). This CDR3 is 14 amino acids long. Germline-derived CDR1 and CDR2 are ENHRY and SYGVKD. Trimming cost V 7 bases and J 2 bases, with 14 bases left between them. CDR3 nucleotides: TGTGCCATCACCCCGACAGAGCCCAACTATGGCTACACCTTC. Protein: CAITPTEPNYGYTF.

The rearrangement joins TRBV4-3 to TRBJ2-7; TRBD1 matches at 10 bases. CDR1 LGHNA and CDR2 YSLEER come from the germline V gene. The junction had 8 bases not matched to a gene; V was cut back by 0 bases and J by 6 bases. The CDR3 is 16 residues long. The CDR3 DNA reads as TGCGCCAGCAGCCAAGATCCGGGACAGGGGAAAGGCGAGCAGTACTTC. Translating gives CASSQDPGQGKGEQYF.

Note on this clonotype: At one end, the junction sequence differs from germline, possibly due to a read error. The V gene is TRBV20-1, the J gene TRBJ2-1, with 10 bases aligning to TRBD2. CDR3 length equals 14 residues. Germline CDR1 and CDR2: DFQATT and SNEGSKA (reference sequence). CDR3 protein: CSASLPAGGPEKFF. CDR3 coding DNA: TGCAGTGCTAGTTTGCCAGCGGGAGGGCCTGAGAAGTTCTTC.

The chain couples TRBV29-1 to TRBJ1-3; D uncertain. V dropped 4 bases and J dropped 0 bases, with 4 bases sitting between them. The CDR3 has 12 residues. From germline, CDR1 is SQVTM and CDR2 ANQGSEA. The CDR3 spells CSVGNSGNTIYF. CDR3 in DNA: TGCAGCGTTGGAAACTCTGGAAACACCATATATTTT.

V usage is TRBV4-1 and J usage is TRBJ2-3; 11 bases line up with TRBD2. The ends lost 1 base at V and 0 bases at J; junction bases unmatched: 6. The CDR3 sequence is 18 residues long. Germline CDR1 and CDR2: MGHRA and YSYEKL. CDR3 DNA: TGCGCCAGCAGCCAAGGACTAGCGGGGTTACTTAGCACAGATACGCAGTATTTT. Translated, it gives CASSQGLAGLLSTDTQYF.

The V gene is TRBV5-5, the J gene TRBJ2-3; the D call may be TRBD1 or TRBD2 (5 bases each). V was shortened by 0 bases and J by 4 bases, with 6 bases between the two germline ends. Germline loops: CDR1 SGHKS, CDR2 YYEKEE (reference sequence). CDR3 size: 13 residues. The CDR3 region has the DNA TGTGCCAGCAGCTTGGTGGGGGCAGATACGCAGTATTTT. Translation gives CASSLVGADTQYF.

This clonotype has only a few counts. This chain connects TRBV5-1 to TRBJ1-1; D uncertain. Trimming cost V 1 base and J 2 bases, with 12 bases left between them. The germline CDR1 and CDR2 sequences are SGHRS and YFSETQ. The CDR3 spans 15 residues. The CDR3 DNA reads as TGCGCCAGCAGCTTGTCGGGGAGGTACAACACTGAAGCTTTCTTT. This codes for CASSLSGRYNTEAFF. The full variable domain, completed using reference TRBV5-1 and TRBJ1-1, is KAGVTQTPRYLIKTRGQQVTLSCSPISGHRSVSWYQQTPGQGLQFLFEYFSETQRNKGNFPGRFSGRQFSNSRSEMNVSTLELGDSALYLCASSLSGRYNTEAFFGQGTRLTVV.

The chain uses TRBV12-3 or TRBV12-4 and TRBJ1-2, with D uncertain. The CDR3 spans 13 residues. V was shortened by 6 bases and J by 8 bases, with 16 bases between the two germline ends. CDR3 bases: TGTGCCAGCAGCCCCCCCATGATCGACGGCTACACCTTC. It codes for CASSPPMIDGYTF.

The genes are TRBV2 and TRBJ2-3; TRBD1 matches 8 bases. J lost 2 bases, V lost 6 bases, and 10 bases had no gene match. Germline-derived CDR1 and CDR2 are SNHLY and FYNNEI. There are 16 residues in the CDR3. The CDR3 DNA sequence: TGTGCCAGCAGGGCCTTGCAGGGGGCGTTCACAGATACGCAGTATTTT. This encodes CASRALQGAFTDTQYF.

The CDR3 nucleotides are TGTGCCAGCAGTTACTCGGTGTCCGGGGGCGAGCAGTACTTC. Translation gives CASSYSVSGGEQYF. The chain recombines TRBV6-5 with TRBJ2-7; a possible D gene is TRBD2 (6 bases). Per germline, CDR1 MNHEY and CDR2 SVGAGI. Trimming stripped 0 bases from V and 6 bases from J, with 12 bases between. The CDR3 covers 14 residues.

The chain employs TRBV29-1 and TRBJ1-2; D might be TRBD1 (6 bases). CDR3 length: 13 residues. V was pared by 4 bases and J by 4 bases, with 13 bases between. The germline CDR1 and CDR2 sequences are SQVTM and ANQGSEA. CDR3 nucleotide sequence: TGCAGCGTTGCACCCGGGACACTCTATGGCTACACCTTC. Translating gives CSVAPGTLYGYTF.

A few counts support this clonotype. V and J are TRBV7-9 and TRBJ2-7, with D unresolved. This CDR3 contains 13 residues. V lost 5 bases and J lost 5, with 13 bases in between. CDR1 is SEHNR, CDR2 FQNEAQ, per germline (reference sequence). CDR3 in amino acids: CASSPGSPHEQYF. The CDR3 bases are TGTGCCAGCAGCCCCGGGTCCCCTCACGAGCAGTACTTC.

This clonotype was seen more than once but under ten times. The chain links TRBV7-9 to TRBJ2-7, with D uncertain. The CDR3 is 18 residues long. Per germline, CDR1 SEHNR and CDR2 FQNEAQ (reference sequence). Trimming removed 4 bases from V and 0 bases from J, with 22 bases in between. Here the CDR3 reads CASSSSKATLSISYEQYF. The CDR3 bases are TGTGCCAGCAGCTCAAGCAAGGCCACCTTATCGATCTCCTACGAGCAGTACTTC.

The V and J genes are TRBV5-1 and TRBJ2-3; no reliable D call. Trimming cost V 4 bases and J 6 bases, with 12 bases left between them. CDR3 length equals 13 residues. The germline V gene has CDR1 SGHRS and CDR2 YFSETQ. This CDR3 is CASSTPTVDTQYF. The CDR3 DNA reads as TGCGCCAGCAGCACCCCCACAGTTGATACGCAGTATTTT. Looking up the rest from reference TRBV5-1 and TRBJ2-3 gives the full variable domain: KAGVTQTPRYLIKTRGQQVTLSCSPISGHRSVSWYQQTPGQGLQFLFEYFSETQRNKGNFPGRFSGRQFSNSRSEMNVSTLELGDSALYLCASSTPTVDTQYFGPGTRLTVL.

The rearrangement uses TRBV30 and TRBJ1-5, with 7 positions matching TRBD1. The CDR3 runs 14 residues. Per the germline V gene, CDR1 is GTSNPN and CDR2 is SVGIG (reference sequence). V lost 3 bases to trimming and J lost 3 bases; unmatched junction nucleotides: 5. The CDR3 loop is CAWSAGGDNQPQHF. The CDR3 coding sequence is TGTGCCTGGAGCGCAGGGGGGGACAATCAGCCCCAGCATTTT. Based on the CDR3 plus reference TRBV30 and TRBJ1-5, the full variable domain is SQTIHQWPATLVQPVGSPLSLECTVEGTSNPNLYWYRQAAGRGLQLLFYSVGIGQISSEVPQNLSASRPQDRQFILSSKKLLLSDSGFYLCAWSAGGDNQPQHFGDGTRLSIL.

This CDR3 reads CASSFLMDKQETQYF. The CDR3 DNA reads TGTGCCAGCAGCTTTCTGATGGACAAACAAGAGACCCAGTACTTC. The chain uses TRBV7-8 and TRBJ2-5, with a weak D call TRBD1 (5 bases). The germline gives CDR1 SGHVS, CDR2 FQNEAQ. Trimming removed 3 bases at V and 2 bases at J, with 13 bases between. The CDR3 is 15 residues long.

The V call is TRBV5-5, the J call TRBJ1-1, with TRBD1 matching 8 bases. The CDR3 spans 15 residues. CDR1 is SGHKS, CDR2 YYEKEE, per germline (reference sequence). With V trimmed by 4 bases and J by 3 bases, 8 bases remained unmatched. Here the CDR3 DNA reads TGTGCCAGCAGCCGTGGACAGGGAGTGGACACTGAAGCTTTCTTT. Translating it yields CASSRGQGVDTEAFF.

The V call is TRBV4-1, the J call TRBJ1-5; 7 nucleotides match TRBD1. CDR1 MGHRA and CDR2 YSYEKL come from the germline V gene. The CDR3 is made up of 17 amino acids. Trimming at V came to 1 base and at J to 4 bases, leaving 10 bases not matched to a gene. Here the CDR3 DNA reads TGCGCCAGCAGCCAAGGTAACAGGGGTTTTAGGAATCAGCCCCAGCATTTT. The encoded protein is CASSQGNRGFRNQPQHF.